This entry lists 27 T cell receptor beta chains sequenced from one sample in a study of tumour-infiltrating T cells in Burkitt lymphoma. TCRdb keeps only in-frame clones here, not all; method: immunoSEQ multiplex PCR. This sample has about 50,000 clones, with around 29% found just once. What was sequenced was tumor tissue. Source of these receptors: a human donor with Burkitt lymphoma.

This sequence joins TRBV4-2 and TRBJ2-3; 9 nucleotides agree with TRBD2. This CDR3 contains 16 residues. From germline, CDR1 is LGHNA and CDR2 YNFKEQ. The V segment lost 0 bases and the J segment 6 bases; nucleotides outside the gene matches: 7. The DNA for the CDR3 is TGTGCCAGCAGCCAAGAGAGCGGGGGGCCCAAGGATACGCAGTATTTT. This gives the protein CASSQESGGPKDTQYF.

The V call is TRBV30, the J call TRBJ1-5; D unresolved. CDR1 is GTSNPN, CDR2 SVGIG, per germline (reference sequence). CDR3 size: 13 residues. V lost 0 bases and J lost 7, with 10 bases in between. The CDR3 sequence: CAWSVTAGQPQHF. The CDR3 bases are TGTGCCTGGAGTGTAACGGCGGGGCAGCCCCAGCATTTT.

This clone was detected a few times. V gene TRBV6-1 combines with J gene TRBJ2-7; D is ambiguous. The CDR3 has 11 residues. Between the trimmed V and J ends, which lost 6 bases and 9 bases, there was a span of 12 bases. The germline gives CDR1 MNHNS, CDR2 SASEGT. CDR3 in amino acids: CASSTPPRQYF. CDR3 sequence (DNA): TGTGCCAGCAGCACACCCCCTCGGCAGTACTTC.

This clone has more than one count but fewer than ten. This rearrangement joins TRBV19 to TRBJ1-2; 9 nucleotides align to TRBD1. This CDR3 contains 13 residues. V shed 5 bases and J 10 bases; nucleotides not matched to a gene: 8. Looked up from germline, CDR1 is LNHDA and CDR2 is SQIVND (reference sequence). The CDR3 region has the DNA TGTGCCAGTAGTGCCCGGGACAGGGCCCACTACACCTTC. This sequence encodes CASSARDRAHYTF. The full variable domain, completed using reference TRBV19 and TRBJ1-2, is DGGITQSPKYLFRKEGQNVTLSCEQNLNHDAMYWYRQDPGQGLRLIYYSQIVNDFQKGDIAEGYSVSREKKESFPLTVTSAQKNPTAFYLCASSARDRAHYTFGSGTRLTVV.

The CDR3, as DNA: TGCGCCAGCAGCCAAGATAGTGGGGGGCAGTACTATGGCTACACCTTC. It encodes CASSQDSGGQYYGYTF. The rearrangement links TRBV4-1 to TRBJ1-2, with a possible D match to TRBD1 (6 bases). V was clipped by 0 bases and J by 3 bases, with 14 bases between them. In germline, CDR1 is MGHRA, CDR2 YSYEKL. The CDR3 length is 16 residues.

The chain couples TRBV11-2 to TRBJ1-1; D not resolved. Germline CDR1 is SGHAT and CDR2 is FQNNGV. The CDR3 has 12 amino acids. Trimming took off 0 bases at V and 11 bases at J, with 10 bases between the two ends. In DNA form, the CDR3 reads TGTGCCAGCAGCTTAGACGTAGGGAGGGCTTTCTTT. As protein: CASSLDVGRAFF.

This clone was recorded a few times. The chain has TRBV4-2 and TRBJ1-5; the D gene is possibly TRBD1 (5 bases). Germline lookup yields CDR1 LGHNA and CDR2 YNFKEQ. The CDR3 is made up of 18 amino acids. V lost 2 bases to trimming and J lost 6 bases, with 23 bases between them. The CDR3 sequence: CASSQREVGTRAAQPQHF. The CDR3 region has the DNA TGTGCCAGCAGCCAACGGGAGGTCGGCACCAGGGCTGCTCAGCCCCAGCATTTT.

This clone was seen more than once but under ten times. The chain uses TRBV6-6 and TRBJ1-2; D may be TRBD1 (5 bases). Trimming left V 7 bases short and J 4 bases short, with 13 bases between. The germline CDR1 and CDR2 sequences are MNHNY and SVGAGI (reference sequence). The CDR3 runs to 13 residues. This CDR3 reads CASTITGTYGYTF. CDR3 coding DNA: TGTGCCAGCACTATAACAGGAACCTATGGCTACACCTTC.

The gene calls are TRBV4-2 and TRBJ1-2; no definite D call. The length of the CDR3 is 13 residues. V was clipped by 3 bases and J by 8 bases, with 13 bases between them. Looked up from germline, CDR1 is LGHNA and CDR2 is YNFKEQ. The CDR3, as DNA: TGTGCCAGCAGCCAGGGGTGGGTTGAGGGCTACACCTTC. Protein: CASSQGWVEGYTF.

The chain recombines TRBV2 with TRBJ2-3, with TRBD2 matching over 7 bases. V lost 7 bases and J lost 2; bases outside the gene matches: 9. Germline loops: CDR1 SNHLY, CDR2 FYNNEI. The CDR3 runs 15 residues. The DNA for the CDR3 is TGTGCCAGCATCTCGGACGGGGGGTCCACAGATACGCAGTATTTT. Translating gives CASISDGGSTDTQYF.

This clone was detected only a few times. CDR3 sequence reads: CASSLGQGSGEQYF. The CDR3, as DNA: TGTGCCAGTAGTCTAGGACAGGGTTCGGGGGAGCAGTACTTC. V usage is TRBV19 and J usage is TRBJ2-7; TRBD1 matches 8 bases. This CDR3 has 14 amino acids. Germline V gene sequence: CDR1 LNHDA, CDR2 SQIVND (reference sequence). Unmatched junction bases numbered 10, after V lost 5 bases and J lost 7 bases.

The chain links TRBV5-4 to TRBJ2-7; D unresolved. Between the trimmed V and J ends, which lost 2 bases and 1 base, there was a span of 7 bases. Germline CDR1 SGHNT, CDR2 YYREEE (reference sequence). CDR3 length equals 13 residues. CDR3 DNA sequence: TGTGCCAGCAGCTTCCGCGGATCCTACGAGCAGTACTTC. Its translation is CASSFRGSYEQYF.

The chain couples TRBV18 to TRBJ2-1; 8 nucleotides agree with TRBD1. This CDR3 is built from 18 residues. The ends lost 0 bases at V and 7 bases at J; junction bases unmatched: 14. In germline, CDR1 is KGHSH, CDR2 LQKENI. For the CDR3, the DNA is TGTGCCAGCTCACCACCCAGGACAGCAGGGGGCAGGCGAAATGAGCAGTTCTTC. Translated: CASSPPRTAGGRRNEQFF.

There are a few counts of this clone. V usage is TRBV19 and J usage is TRBJ1-2; 8 positions match TRBD1. After removal of 1 base from V and 4 bases from J, the junction contained 5 bases not matched to a gene. Germline V gene sequence: CDR1 LNHDA, CDR2 SQIVND (reference sequence). This CDR3 region has 15 residues. CDR3 region: CASSIVNRGAYGYTF. CDR3 sequence (DNA): TGTGCCAGTAGTATAGTAAACAGGGGGGCCTATGGCTACACCTTC. Variable domain in full (rest from reference TRBV19 and TRBJ1-2): DGGITQSPKYLFRKEGQNVTLSCEQNLNHDAMYWYRQDPGQGLRLIYYSQIVNDFQKGDIAEGYSVSREKKESFPLTVTSAQKNPTAFYLCASSIVNRGAYGYTFGSGTRLTVV.

The chain uses TRBV19 and TRBJ1-1; D unresolved. Germline-derived CDR1 and CDR2 are LNHDA and SQIVND (reference sequence). V was pared by 0 bases and J by 5 bases, with 10 bases between. The CDR3 runs 14 residues. CDR3 sequence (DNA): TGTGCCAGTAGTATAGATGTGGTGGGGACTGAAGCTTTCTTT. Translated, it gives CASSIDVVGTEAFF.

This clone was recorded many times. The J gene is TRBJ2-1, the V gene TRBV18; 11 bases match TRBD2. This CDR3 spans 15 amino acids. Germline CDR1 and CDR2: KGHSH and LQKENI. With 6 bases clipped from V and 6 bases from J, the junction kept 7 bases outside the gene matches. CDR3 nucleotides: TGTGCCAGCTCCCATAGCGGGGGGGCCTCCAATGAGCAGTTCTTC. Translation gives CASSHSGGASNEQFF.

The J gene is TRBJ2-2, the V gene TRBV23-1; no firm D call. TRBV23-1 falls under the ORF class, with uncertain function. V lost 0 bases to trimming and J lost 1 base, with 24 bases between them. This CDR3 is 21 amino acids long. This CDR3 reads CASSQSTKTPGPSKNTGELFF. Written as DNA, the CDR3 is TGCGCCAGCAGTCAATCCACTAAAACCCCAGGACCATCAAAGAACACCGGGGAGCTGTTTTTT.

The rearrangement uses TRBV18 and TRBJ2-5, with D possibly matching TRBD1 (6 bases). The ends were cut back, 4 bases at V and 2 bases at J, with 8 bases in the middle. The CDR3 loop spans 13 amino acids. Germline V gene lookup returns CDR1 KGHSH and CDR2 LQKENI. DNA of the CDR3: TGTGCCAGCTCACGGGACACTCAAGAGACCCAGTACTTC. Its translation is CASSRDTQETQYF. The full variable domain, in which reference TRBV18 and TRBJ2-5 provide the parts outside the CDR3, is NAGVMQNPRHLVRRRGQEARLRCSPMKGHSHVYWYRQLPEEGLKFMVYLQKENIIDESGMPKERFSAEFPKEGPSILRIQQVVRGDSAAYFCASSRDTQETQYFGPGTRLLVL.

The chain is built from TRBV7-2 and TRBJ2-5; no clear D. Germline V gives CDR1 SGHTA, CDR2 FQGNSA. V dropped 1 base and J dropped 2 bases, with 5 bases sitting between them. The CDR3 has 13 residues. CDR3 nucleotides: TGTGCCAGCAGCTTAGTTAGACAAGAGACCCAGTACTTC. Protein sequence: CASSLVRQETQYF.

V gene TRBV19 combines with J gene TRBJ1-1, with D maybe TRBD1 (6 bases). CDR1 and CDR2 from the germline V gene are LNHDA and SQIVND (reference sequence). CDR3 size: 13 residues. V was pared by 7 bases and J by 4 bases, with 13 bases between. Here the CDR3 reads CASTGALITEAFF. DNA of the CDR3: TGTGCCAGTACAGGGGCCCTGATCACTGAAGCTTTCTTT.

The chain combines TRBV2 with TRBJ2-3; possibly TRBD1 for D (5 bases). This CDR3 region has 14 residues. Germline V CDR1 and CDR2: SNHLY, FYNNEI. Between the trimmed V and J ends, which lost 7 bases and 6 bases, there was a span of 17 bases. This CDR3 reads CASTIDSVADTQYF. The CDR3 DNA is TGTGCCAGCACCATCGACAGTGTAGCTGATACGCAGTATTTT.

The CDR3 loop reads CASSQDEAGSPTDTQYF. The CDR3 DNA follows: TGCGCCAGCAGCCAAGATGAAGCGGGGAGCCCCACAGATACGCAGTATTTT. The chain combines TRBV4-3 with TRBJ2-3; 7 nucleotides match TRBD2. The CDR3 covers 17 residues. Germline V CDR1 and CDR2: LGHNA, YSLEER. The ends lost 0 bases at V and 2 bases at J; junction bases unmatched: 8.

This clone was detected a few times. This sequence joins TRBV6-1 and TRBJ2-5, with D perhaps TRBD2 (5 bases). V shed 8 bases and J shed 0 bases, with 7 bases lying between them. The CDR3 sequence is 12 residues long. CDR1 and CDR2 (germline): MNHNS, SASEGT. The CDR3 here is CASRADQETQYF. The CDR3 region has the DNA TGTGCCAGCCGAGCGGACCAAGAGACCCAGTACTTC.

The V and J genes are TRBV4-1 and TRBJ2-7; 8 bases are shared with TRBD2. J gave up 3 bases and V 1 base, and 5 bases lay outside the gene matches. This CDR3 has 15 amino acids. Germline values: CDR1 MGHRA, CDR2 YSYEKL. CDR3 loop: CASSQALTSDYEQYF. CDR3 nucleotides: TGCGCCAGCAGCCAAGCTTTGACTAGCGACTACGAGCAGTACTTC.

This chain joins TRBV18 and TRBJ2-7; TRBD1 agrees at 8 bases. Germline trimming cut 3 bases from V and 6 bases from J; bases unmatched to any gene: 1. CDR3 length: 12 residues. Germline lookup yields CDR1 KGHSH and CDR2 LQKENI. CDR3 loop: CASSPTGVEQYF. In DNA form, the CDR3 reads TGTGCCAGCTCACCGACAGGGGTCGAGCAGTACTTC.

The chain employs TRBV5-4 and TRBJ1-4; D ambiguous. This CDR3 has 13 amino acids. V lost 4 bases and J 5 bases, leaving 9 bases between the germline ends. The germline CDR1 and CDR2 sequences are SGHNT and YYREEE (reference sequence). This CDR3 reads CASSAGANEKLFF. The DNA for the CDR3 is TGTGCCAGCAGCGCAGGTGCAAATGAAAAACTGTTTTTT.

As DNA, the CDR3 is TGCGCCAGCAGCCGACGACAGGAAGAAGAGACCCAGTACTTC. This gives the protein CASSRRQEEETQYF. The chain employs TRBV4-1 and TRBJ2-5; D might be TRBD1 (6 bases). Germline V CDR1 and CDR2: MGHRA, YSYEKL. V was pared by 4 bases and J by 3 bases, with 12 bases between. The length of the CDR3 is 14 residues.